The source of this TCR beta chain is a study of blood T cell repertoires in COVID-19. Study as a whole: Some COVID-19 samples were acute and others convalescent; all came from the United States, Italy and Spain.

Clones were sequenced by immunoSEQ multiplex PCR, and TCRdb holds only the in-frame ones, with some missing. The sample has hundreds of thousands of clones, just under 90% seen once. Participant-given clinical history determined each cohort assignment. Cohort 3 donors were reported recovered after two negative PCRs, clearance, or symptom resolution. The CDR3 is 15 residues long. The ends were cut back, 4 bases at V and 7 bases at J, with 17 bases in the middle. Germline assignment: CDR1 LGHDT and CDR2 YNNKEL (reference sequence). The TCR sequence derives from a woman in her forties or fifties who had recovered from COVID-19. J is TRBJ1-3 and V is TRBV3-1 (or the pseudogene TRBV3-2), with D tentatively TRBD1 (6 bases). The source material was PBMCs or T cells enriched from blood (not recorded which). The CDR3 region has the DNA TGTGCCAGCAGCCGAGGACAGACGGTCGTGAACACCATATATTTT. It specifies CASSRGQTVVNTIYF.